This TCR beta chain was obtained from a study of metastatic and nonmetastatic thyroid tumors. Treatment of any kind had been given to no patient before thyroid surgery. Original methodology: CDR3 was compared across clinicopathological groups, and the resulting differences were used to build a distant-metastasis classifier for papillary thyroid cancer. MiXCR was used by TCRdb to re-call the PCR reads. The V and J calls, along with clone size, are taken from TCRdb and not from the paper's own processing. Here the sample spans under 100,000 clones, around 7.8% being singletons. Germline V gene lookup returns CDR1 SEHNR and CDR2 FQNEAQ (reference sequence). The CDR3 is 14 amino acids. V shed 2 bases and J shed 5 bases, with 12 bases lying between them.

Material: blood. This sequence was found in a female donor with papillary thyroid cancer or a benign thyroid nodule (not recorded which). Some clones in this sample may be carry-over from other donors' samples. The J gene is TRBJ2-5, the V gene TRBV7-9; a possible D gene is TRBD1 (5 bases). The CDR3 coding sequence is TGTGCCAGCAGCTTATCACAGGCACGGGAGACCCAGTACTTC. It codes for CASSLSQARETQYF.